The clone carrying this T cell receptor (beta chain) was counted at least ten times. Antigen unknown. The sample is drawn from a study of T-cell reconstitution after alpha-beta-depleted transplantation in children. Study results and caveats: Recipient T cells and thymic progenitors that survived were the source of the high TCRbeta diversity seen at day 60 in some patients. From newly produced T cells came most of the T-cell counts and diversity one year after transplant. Expanded graft clones, several hundred of them, were reportedly the source of alpha-beta T cells about two months after transplant.

Preparing the TCRbeta library involved the use of unique molecular identifiers. TCRdb called the PCR reads again in MiXCR, with one record for every CDR3 protein. The data show roughly 490,000 distinct CDR3 sequences, more than 9.5% seen once. CDR1 is SGHRS and CDR2 is YFSETQ in the germline V gene. With V trimmed by 3 bases and J by 5 bases, 1 base remained unmatched. This CDR3 spans 13 amino acids. Sequencing used PBMCs, mostly from graft donor cells, obtained 180 days after TCRalphabeta/CD19-depleted stem cell transplant. V and J are TRBV5-1 and TRBJ2-5; 10 bases line up with TRBD1. The receptor comes from a female patient aged 2-10 years who had a stem cell transplant for aplastic anemia, so the T cells may come from the graft donor. The CDR3 region has the DNA TGCGCCAGCAGCTCGACAGGGGGCGAGACCCAGTACTTC. Its translation: CASSSTGGETQYF.